A single sample is the source of the 8 T cell receptor beta chains below, sequenced in a study of CD8 T cells in ankylosing spondylitis. Study-wide results and caveats: It appeared that ankylosing spondylitis blood was characterized by a TCR beta motif of several highly homologous variants.

TCRdb re-called the 5' RACE reads with MiXCR, one entry per CDR3 protein. The sample shows 350,000 to 550,000 distinct CDR3 sequences, roughly a quarter of them seen only once. These TCRs are of unknown antigen specificity. The sequencing input was blood, either unsorted or a sorted T cell fraction (not recorded which). These receptors were taken from a male donor with ankylosing spondylitis.

The gene calls are TRBV5-1 and TRBJ2-7; 10 bases map to TRBD2. With 4 bases clipped from V and 7 bases from J, the junction kept 8 bases outside the gene matches. The CDR3 runs to 14 residues. Germline V CDR1 and CDR2: SGHRS, YFSETQ. CDR3 in amino acids: CASSKNSGRLEQYV. The CDR3 DNA reads as TGCGCCAGCAGCAAAAATAGCGGGAGGTTGGAGCAGTACGTC.

There are a few counts of this clonotype. J is TRBJ2-7 and V is TRBV20-1, with unresolved D. From germline, CDR1 is DFQATT and CDR2 SNEGSKA (reference sequence). V shed 1 base and J shed 3 bases, with 7 bases lying between them. The CDR3 length is 12 residues. The CDR3 here is CSARGVVYEQYF. CDR3 in DNA: TGCAGTGCTAGAGGGGTGGTCTACGAGCAGTACTTC.

This clonotype was seen a few times. V is TRBV15 and J is TRBJ2-5; D not certain. Trimming shortened V by 0 bases and J by 3 bases, and 11 bases separated the two germline ends. Per germline, CDR1 LNHNV and CDR2 YYDKDF (reference sequence). The CDR3 runs to 15 residues. Here the CDR3 reads CATSRDFWGKETQYF. The CDR3 region has the DNA TGTGCCACCAGCAGAGACTTCTGGGGAAAAGAGACCCAGTACTTC.

The V and J genes are TRBV18 and TRBJ1-5, with D uncertain. This CDR3 has 13 residues. The V gene's germline CDR1 is KGHSH and CDR2 LQKENI. V lost 3 bases, J lost 10 bases, and 13 bases lay in between. The chain's CDR3 is CASSPPGGIPQHF. Written as DNA, the CDR3 is TGTGCCAGCTCACCCCCGGGCGGGATACCCCAGCATTTT.

The chain combines TRBV7-2 with TRBJ2-1; D ambiguous. V lost 1 base and J lost 6, with 7 bases in between. Germline-derived CDR1 and CDR2 are SGHTA and FQGNSA. The CDR3 has 13 amino acids. As DNA, the CDR3 is TGTGCCAGCAGCTTAGAACAGCGCAATGAGCAGTTCTTC. Translated, it gives CASSLEQRNEQFF.

The gene calls are TRBV5-1 and TRBJ2-5; 9 nucleotides match TRBD1. With 3 bases clipped from V and 5 bases from J, the junction kept 8 bases outside the gene matches. The CDR3 contains 15 residues. Germline CDR1 is SGHRS and CDR2 is YFSETQ. The CDR3, as DNA: TGCGCCAGCAGCTCTGGACAGGGGACGGTTGAGACCCAGTACTTC. Its protein product is CASSSGQGTVETQYF.

The count of this clonotype is one. V and J are TRBV7-9 and TRBJ1-1; D might be TRBD1 (5 bases). Trimming took off 2 bases at V and 3 bases at J, with 13 bases between the two ends. Germline V gene data show CDR1 as SEHNR and CDR2 as FQNEAQ (reference sequence). This CDR3 contains 15 residues. The CDR3 region has the DNA TGTGCCAGCAGCTTATCCCGGACGGGGCACACTGAAGCTTTCTTT. This gives the protein CASSLSRTGHTEAFF.

The sample holds a few counts of this clonotype. The gene calls are TRBV7-9 and TRBJ2-5; 7 bases are shared with TRBD1. This CDR3 is built from 15 residues. V lost 5 bases, J lost 0 bases, and 6 bases stayed unmatched. From germline, CDR1 is SEHNR and CDR2 FQNEAQ (reference sequence). Written as DNA, the CDR3 is TGTGCCAGCAGCCCCCCGGGACAGAACCAAGAGACCCAGTACTTC. Protein sequence: CASSPPGQNQETQYF.